This T cell receptor (beta chain) was captured in a study of long-term antiretroviral therapy in people with HIV. An immunoSEQ assay, version v3.0, was performed at survey level. Here immunoSEQ multiplex PCR was the method, and the copy in TCRdb shows in-frame clones only, minus some. The table has approximately 17,000 clones, about 81% seen once. There are a few counts of this clone. This sequence originates from a woman in her thirties or forties with HIV. The material sequenced was unsorted PBMCs, taken around 3.2 years after starting antiretroviral therapy.

CDR3 protein: CASSEGSVASPLHF. The CDR3 nucleotides read TGTGCCAGCAGTGAAGGGTCCGTAGCTTCACCCCTCCACTTT. The chain recombines TRBV2 with TRBJ1-6; no reliable D call. The CDR3 has 14 residues. Germline CDR1 reads SNHLY; CDR2 reads FYNNEI. The V gene lost 1 base and the J gene lost 9 bases, with 10 bases spanning the gap.